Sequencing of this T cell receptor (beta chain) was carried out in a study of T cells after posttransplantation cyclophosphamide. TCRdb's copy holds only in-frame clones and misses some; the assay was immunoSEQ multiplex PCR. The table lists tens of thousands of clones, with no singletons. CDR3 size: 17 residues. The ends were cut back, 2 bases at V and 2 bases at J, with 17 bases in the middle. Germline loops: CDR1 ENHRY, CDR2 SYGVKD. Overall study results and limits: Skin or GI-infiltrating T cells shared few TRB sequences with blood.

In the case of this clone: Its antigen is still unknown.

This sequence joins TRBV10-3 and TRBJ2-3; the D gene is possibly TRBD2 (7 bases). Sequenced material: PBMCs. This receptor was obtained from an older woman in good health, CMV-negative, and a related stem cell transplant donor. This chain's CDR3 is CAISEGPAGADTDTQYF. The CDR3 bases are TGTGCCATCAGTGAGGGCCCGGCGGGGGCCGACACAGATACGCAGTATTTT.